Shown below are 2 T cell receptor beta chains from a single sample sequenced in a study of T cells in Graves' hyperthyroidism and ophthalmopathy. TCR beta CDR3 regions were amplified from RNA. TCR CDR3 underwent first-round RT-PCR with the HTBI primer set. TCRdb ran MiXCR on the multiplex PCR reads and lists one entry per CDR3 protein. The table has approximately 330,000 distinct CDR3 sequences, roughly a fifth seen once; the top ten hold around half. The specimen sequenced was blood. The receptors were gathered from a woman between 50 and 59 years old with Graves' hyperthyroidism.

This clonotype has at least ten counts. This rearrangement joins TRBV5-6 to TRBJ1-2; D gene ambiguous. V was trimmed by 1 base and J by 4 bases, leaving 11 bases between them. Germline values: CDR1 SGHDT, CDR2 YYEEEE. CDR3 length equals 14 residues. The CDR3 is CASSLQQHPYGYTF. The CDR3 region has the DNA TGTGCCAGCAGCTTGCAGCAGCATCCCTATGGCTACACCTTC.

The chain combines TRBV6-1 with TRBJ1-5, with no clear D. Per the germline V gene, CDR1 is MNHNS and CDR2 is SASEGT. The CDR3 sequence is 11 residues long. V gave up 2 bases and J gave up 11 bases, with 7 bases separating them. The CDR3 loop reads CASSEPGSQHF. CDR3 DNA sequence: TGTGCCAGCAGTGAACCGGGGTCCCAGCATTTT.